The rows below give T cell receptor beta chains drawn from one sample of a study of shared clonotypes between healthy human individuals. Profiling relied on immunoSEQ multiplex PCR, and the TCRdb table lists in-frame clones only, not all of them. The sample has nearly 1 million clones; more than 75% are singletons. Sequenced material: memory CD4+ T cells sorted from blood. These receptors came from a man between 18 and 29 years old in good health. Each CDR3 is given with its conserved first and last residue. Fields, in order: J gene, V gene, D gene, clone size, CDR3 DNA, CDR3 protein. A D gene is named only where the DNA matches it firmly. Clone size, where shown, is once, few, many, or a class for clones that have expanded.

>TRBJ1-5|TRBV5-1|-|-
TGCGCCAGCAGCTTGGGGCAGCCGGGCGATCAGCCCCAGCATTTT
CASSLGQPGDQPQHF
>TRBJ1-6|TRBV18|-|-
TGTGCCAGCTCAGTGTCCAGTAATAATTCACCCCTCCACTTT
CASSVSSNNSPLHF
>TRBJ1-1|TRBV6-5|-|-
TGTGCCAGCAGGGGCGGGACAAATGAAGCTTTCTTT
CASRGGTNEAFF
>TRBJ1-4|TRBV7-9|-|once
TGTGCCAGCAGCACCGACCTGGAAAAACTGTTTTTT
CASSTDLEKLFF
>TRBJ1-4|TRBV2|-|-
TGTGCCAGCAGCCCTCTCGGGGGAACTAATGAAAAACTGTTTTTT
CASSPLGGTNEKLFF
>TRBJ1-1|TRBV19|-|-
TGTGCCAGTAGTAGCGTGCTCGATTGGGGCACTGAAGCTTTCTTT
CASSSVLDWGTEAFF
>TRBJ1-5|TRBV6-1|-|-
TGTGCCAGCAGTGAAGCGCGCGGGATAGATAGCAATCAGCCCCAGCATTTT
CASSEARGIDSNQPQHF
>TRBJ1-4|TRBV29-1|-|-
TGCAGCGTTGCCGAGGGAAGTAGCAGAACTAATGAAAAACTGTTTTTT
CSVAEGSSRTNEKLFF
>TRBJ2-7|TRBV5-1|-|-
TGCGCCAGCAGCTTGGGACGCTCCTACGAGCAGTACTTC
CASSLGRSYEQYF
>TRBJ1-1|TRBV9|-|-
TGTGCCAGCAGCGTATCGCAGGGGAACACTGAAGCTTTCTTT
CASSVSQGNTEAFF
>TRBJ2-7|TRBV6-1|-|-
TGTGCCAGCAGCCTTTCAGGGGTAAGCTCCTACGAGCAGTACTTC
CASSLSGVSSYEQYF
>TRBJ1-1|TRBV5-1|TRBD1|-
TGCGCCAGCAGCTTGGGACAGGGTGCCGAAGCTTTCTTT
CASSLGQGAEAFF
>TRBJ1-2|TRBV7-2|-|-
TGTGCCAGCAGCTCGAACGGGGGCTATGGCTACACCTTC
CASSSNGGYGYTF
>TRBJ2-3|TRBV7-3|TRBD1|-
TGTGCCAGCAGCGCACAGGGGGCGAGCACAGATACGCAGTATTTT
CASSAQGASTDTQYF
>TRBJ2-1|TRBV11-2|TRBD2|-
TGTGCCAGCAGCTCTATAGCGGGGGGTTCTTACAATGAGCAGTTCTTC
CASSSIAGGSYNEQFF
>TRBJ2-7|TRBV27|TRBD1|-
TGTGCCAGCAGTAGGACAGGCCCCTACGAGCAGTACTTC
CASSRTGPYEQYF
>TRBJ2-4|TRBV29-1|TRBD1|-
TGCAGCGTTGTCCCCTCCGTAGGGACAGCAGGCATTCAGTACTTC
CSVVPSVGTAGIQYF
>TRBJ2-3|TRBV5-1|-|few
TGCGCCAGCAGCTTGGAGGCCGGGATTTACACAGATACGCAGTATTTT
CASSLEAGIYTDTQYF
>TRBJ1-2|TRBV5-4|-|-
TGTGCCAGCAGCTTGGCTGGGGGGGACTATGGCTACACCTTC
CASSLAGGDYGYTF
>TRBJ2-3|TRBV2|-|-
TGTGCCAGCAGGGAGAACACAGATACGCAGTATTTT
CASRENTDTQYF
>TRBJ2-3|TRBV27|TRBD2|once
TGTGCCAGCACAGGGACTAGGGGTAATTCGGATACGCAGTATTTT
CASTGTRGNSDTQYF
>TRBJ1-1|TRBV30|-|few
TGTGCCTGGGCCGGACGGCGACTGAACACTGAAGCTTTCTTT
CAWAGRRLNTEAFF
>TRBJ2-5|TRBV19|TRBD1|-
TGTGCCAGTAGACGACAGGGCAAGGGCCCCGAGACCCAGTACTTC
CASRRQGKGPETQYF
>TRBJ2-3|TRBV4-1|TRBD2|-
TGCGCCAGCAGTCGAAGCGGGGGCAACACAGATACGCAGTATTTT
CASSRSGGNTDTQYF
>TRBJ1-2|TRBV4-1|TRBD1|-
TGCGCCAGCAGCCAAGAGTTGGGACAGGCAGGCGGCTACACCTTC
CASSQELGQAGGYTF
>TRBJ2-3|TRBV7-2|-|-
TGTGCCAGCAGCTGGACACTGGATACGCAGTATTTT
CASSWTLDTQYF
>TRBJ1-6|TRBV7-2|-|-
TGTGCCAGCAGCTTAGAGGGACATTCACCCCTCCACTTT
CASSLEGHSPLHF
>TRBJ2-7|TRBV7-6|TRBD2|many
TGTGCCAGCAGCTTAAAGGCGGGAGGAGTCTACGAGCAGTACTTC
CASSLKAGGVYEQYF
>TRBJ1-5|TRBV25-1|-|-
TGTGCCAGCGCCGAGACAGGTTACAATCAGCCCCAGCATTTT
CASAETGYNQPQHF
>TRBJ2-5|TRBV6-6|TRBD2|few
TGTGCCAGCAGAACAATACTAGCGAGTGAGACCCAGTACTTC
CASRTILASETQYF
>TRBJ2-2|TRBV4-3|-|-
TGCGCCAGCAGCCAAGATCTGATCCAGCGGGACAGGACCGGGGAGCTGTTTTTT
CASSQDLIQRDRTGELFF
>TRBJ2-7|TRBV11-2|TRBD2|-
TGTGCCAGCAGCCCGGGACTAGCTGTACGCGAGCAGTACTTC
CASSPGLAVREQYF
>TRBJ1-2|TRBV9|TRBD1|-
TGTGCCAGCAGCGCGTGGACAGGGGTCGGCTACACCTTC
CASSAWTGVGYTF
>TRBJ2-6|TRBV4-3|-|-
TGCGCCAGCAGCCAAGACTTCTCTGGGGCCAACGTCCTGACTTTC
CASSQDFSGANVLTF
>TRBJ1-5|TRBV6-6|-|-
TGTGCCAGCAATCGCGGGGAAGGACTCAATCAGCCCCAGCATTTT
CASNRGEGLNQPQHF
>TRBJ2-3|TRBV7-3|-|-
TGTGCCAGCAGCCTCGGGGGCCCAGATACGCAGTATTTT
CASSLGGPDTQYF
>TRBJ2-1|TRBV5-1|-|-
TGCGCCAGCAGCTTGTCCCTGACAGAAACTTACAATGAGCAGTTCTTC
CASSLSLTETYNEQFF
>TRBJ1-5|TRBV30|-|many
TGTGCCTGGAGGGCTCCAGGTTATCAGCCCCAGCATTTT
CAWRAPGYQPQHF
>TRBJ2-2|TRBV5-1|-|-
TGCGCCAGCAGCTTGTACCAATTCACCGGGGAGCTGTTTTTT
CASSLYQFTGELFF
>TRBJ2-2|TRBV5-1|TRBD1|-
TGCGCCAGCAGCTGGGGACAGGGTGACACCGGGGAGCTGTTTTTT
CASSWGQGDTGELFF
>TRBJ2-2|TRBV5-1|-|-
TGCGCCAGCAGCTCTAGGGCGCTCTCCGATACACCCGGGGAGCTGTTTTTT
CASSSRALSDTPGELFF
>TRBJ1-5|TRBV30|-|-
TGTGCCTGGAGTACAGGGATAGATCAGCCCCAGCATTTT
CAWSTGIDQPQHF
>TRBJ2-3|TRBV4-1|-|-
TGCGCCAGCAGCCAAGATCTGGACGGGGTCTCCTCCGATACGCAGTATTTT
CASSQDLDGVSSDTQYF
>TRBJ2-5|TRBV7-8|TRBD1|few
TGTGCCAGTATTCAGACAGGGAACCAAGAGACCCAGTACTTC
CASIQTGNQETQYF
>TRBJ2-7|TRBV28|-|-
TGTGCCAGCAGTTCCCGTGGTAGGATCACCCTCTCCTACGAGCAGTACTTC
CASSSRGRITLSYEQYF